This T cell receptor (beta chain) originates from a study of cytotoxic CD8 clonotypes in ibrutinib-treated CLL. This clone was detected only a few times. This CDR3 has 15 amino acids. V was cut by 8 bases and J by 3 bases, with 17 bases left in between. CDR1 is SNHLY, CDR2 FYNNEI, per germline. TCRdb's table, derived via immunoSEQ multiplex PCR, lists solely in-frame clones and lacks some. The repertoire holds over 200,000 clones, with about four fifths as singletons. The sequencing here drew on PBMCs, taken after 12 months of ibrutinib treatment. The genes are TRBV2 and TRBJ2-1; maybe TRBD2 (6 bases). The TCR comes from a human donor with chronic lymphocytic leukemia. The CDR3 sequence: CASSSEAGYYNEQFF. CDR3 bases: TGTGCCAGCTCCTCAGAGGCGGGATACTACAATGAGCAGTTCTTC.